A single sample is the source of the 8 T cell receptor beta chains below, sequenced in a study of graft-versus-host responses after intestinal transplantation. Measured with immunoSEQ multiplex PCR; TCRdb has only the in-frame clones, and not every one. This table holds roughly 99,000 clones, 85% to 95% found once. These TCRs' antigens remain unknown. Material: unstimulated CD8+ T cells sorted from spleen or lymph node cells, obtained before transplant. The receptors were sampled from a human donor who was the organ donor for an intestinal transplant.

The chain has TRBV28 and TRBJ2-5; TRBD1 aligns across 7 bases. The germline V gene encodes CDR1 MDHEN and CDR2 SYDVKM. The J segment lost 5 bases and the V segment lost 0 bases, leaving 3 bases of the junction unmatched. CDR3 length: 14 amino acids. The CDR3 DNA is TGTGCCAGCAGTTTATGGACAGGGTGGGAGACCCAGTACTTC. This gives the protein CASSLWTGWETQYF.

The V and J genes are TRBV4-1 and TRBJ1-2; D gene unclear. The V and J ends lost 0 bases and 7 bases respectively, with 6 bases between them. The germline CDR1 and CDR2 sequences are MGHRA and YSYEKL. This CDR3 spans 12 amino acids. CDR3 loop: CASSQDSRGYTF. CDR3 DNA: TGCGCCAGCAGCCAAGATTCCCGTGGCTACACCTTC.

This sequence joins TRBV2 and TRBJ1-1, with D perhaps matching TRBD1 (5 bases). Germline V lookup: CDR1 SNHLY, CDR2 FYNNEI. V was shortened by 4 bases and J by 2 bases, with 17 bases between the two germline ends. The CDR3 is made up of 16 amino acids. The CDR3 coding sequence is TGTGCCAGCAGTGCTCATGACCTAAGGGGCAACACTGAAGCTTTCTTT. It is translated as CASSAHDLRGNTEAFF.

The V gene is TRBV2, the J gene TRBJ2-7; D is possibly TRBD1 (5 bases). Germline V gene lookup returns CDR1 SNHLY and CDR2 FYNNEI. V lost 10 bases to trimming and J lost 1 base, with 14 bases between them. There are 13 residues in the CDR3. The CDR3 loop is CAITRGLSYEQYF. The CDR3 DNA is TGTGCCATCACAAGGGGCCTTTCCTACGAGCAGTACTTC.

V usage is TRBV7-9 and J usage is TRBJ2-1, with D possibly being TRBD1 (6 bases). Between the trimmed V and J ends, which lost 5 bases and 6 bases, there was a span of 17 bases. Germline CDR1 and CDR2: SEHNR and FQNEAQ (reference sequence). There are 15 residues in the CDR3. The DNA of the CDR3 is TGTGCCAGCAGCCAAAAACAGGGTGGGGGCAATGAGCAGTTCTTC. Translating gives CASSQKQGGGNEQFF.

V gene TRBV2 combines with J gene TRBJ2-7; 7 nucleotides align to TRBD2. CDR3 length: 15 residues. The germline V gene has CDR1 SNHLY and CDR2 FYNNEI. V lost 0 bases, J lost 5 bases, and 7 bases stayed unmatched. The DNA for the CDR3 is TGTGCCAGCAGTGAAGCGGGAGGGCCGGTGGACGAGCAGTACTTC. Translating it yields CASSEAGGPVDEQYF.

This clone was observed a single time. The V gene is TRBV9, the J gene TRBJ2-2; D is perhaps TRBD2 (5 bases). Looked up from germline, CDR1 is SGDLS and CDR2 is YYNGEE. V dropped 3 bases and J dropped 6 bases, with 18 bases sitting between them. CDR3 length equals 16 residues. The CDR3 region is CASSATLRTYSGELFF. CDR3 nucleotide sequence: TGTGCCAGCAGCGCTACACTTCGGACTTATTCCGGGGAGCTGTTTTTT.

The chain recombines TRBV4-2 with TRBJ1-4, with TRBD1 matching 7 bases. Trimming cost V 2 bases and J 5 bases; bases outside gene matches: 8. This CDR3 region has 16 residues. Germline V CDR1 and CDR2: LGHNA, YNFKEQ. CDR3 in amino acids: CASSQSRQGGNEKLFF. CDR3 in DNA: TGTGCCAGCAGCCAAAGCCGACAGGGTGGGAATGAAAAACTGTTTTTT.